The 25 T cell receptor beta chains below were found in one sample sequenced in a study of T cells in localized non-small cell lung cancer (dated by TCRdb to 2018 to 2020). Library preparation used the immunoSEQ multiplex PCR assay. In its TCRdb copy, this immuneACCESS table keeps in-frame sequences only and misses some clones. Where compared with another copy, unresolved V genes explain less than half of these, and the others have no known cause. This sample comprises under 40,000 clones, roughly 87% of them detected only once. The ten most abundant clones make up around a sixth of the sample. The source material was peripheral blood mononuclear cells, sampled before any cancer treatment. These TCRs come from a man aged 40 to 70 with stage III lung adenocarcinoma.

The chain carries TRBV11-2 and TRBJ2-3; D not resolved. The V gene's germline CDR1 is SGHAT and CDR2 FQNNGV. This CDR3 comprises 13 residues. The V end lost 0 bases, the J end lost 3 bases, and 4 bases lay between the germline ends. CDR3 sequence (DNA): TGTGCCAGCAGCTTAGATAGGACAGATACGCAGTATTTT. This encodes CASSLDRTDTQYF.

This clone was detected once. This chain links TRBV6-1 with TRBJ2-7; either TRBD1 or TRBD2 may fit D (5 bases each). Germline assignment: CDR1 MNHNS and CDR2 SASEGT. The CDR3 loop spans 14 amino acids. V shed 4 bases and J shed 3 bases, with 13 bases lying between them. The CDR3 sequence is CASSGRRDGYEQYF. CDR3 nucleotides: TGTGCCAGCAGTGGACGACGGGACGGCTACGAGCAGTACTTC.

The chain uses TRBV9 and TRBJ1-2; D is possibly TRBD1 (6 bases). Germline V gene lookup returns CDR1 SGDLS and CDR2 YYNGEE. The CDR3 totals 11 residues. Trimming pared 4 bases from V and 8 bases from J, leaving 9 bases between. The CDR3 coding sequence is TGTGCCAGCAGCACAGGGTTAGGCTACACCTTC. Amino acid sequence: CASSTGLGYTF.

CDR3 amino acids: CASRRRVGNTIYF. CDR3 nucleotide sequence: TGTGCCAGCAGGCGACGCGTTGGAAACACCATATATTTT. The chain employs TRBV5-8 and TRBJ1-3; D gene unclear. There are 13 residues in the CDR3. The V end lost 5 bases, the J end lost 3 bases, and 9 bases lay between the germline ends. The germline gives CDR1 SGHTS, CDR2 YDEGEE.

The rearrangement uses TRBV28 and TRBJ1-2; D is perhaps TRBD1 (6 bases). The germline gives CDR1 MDHEN, CDR2 SYDVKM. Trimming took 7 bases from V and 3 from J, leaving 15 bases between them. The CDR3 spans 14 residues. CDR3 bases: TGTGCCAGCATCTCCATAGGACAGCACTATGGCTACACCTTC. Its protein is CASISIGQHYGYTF.

The V gene is TRBV2, the J gene TRBJ1-5; possible D gene TRBD1, 6 bases. V was pared by 1 base and J by 9 bases, with 16 bases between. Germline values: CDR1 SNHLY, CDR2 FYNNEI. The CDR3 runs 15 residues. CDR3 amino acids: CASSEGFGGARPQHF. The CDR3 nucleotides read TGTGCCAGCAGTGAAGGGTTTGGGGGCGCCAGGCCCCAGCATTTT.

The chain recombines TRBV25-1 with TRBJ1-2; D remains unclear. V was pared by 3 bases and J by 6 bases, with 14 bases between. This CDR3 is built from 14 residues. In germline, CDR1 is MGHDK, CDR2 SYGVNS. The CDR3 bases are TGTGCCAGCAGTGATATTGGCCGCCCTGATGGCTACACCTTC. This translates into CASSDIGRPDGYTF.

Worth noting for this clone: One end of the junction fails to match germline, which may point to a read error. The V and J genes are TRBV5-1 and TRBJ2-3; the D gene is possibly TRBD1 (5 bases). The CDR3 consists of 17 residues. Germline-derived CDR1 and CDR2 are SGHRS and YFSETQ. The CDR3 spells CASNLFGHQEAADTQYF. CDR3 sequence (DNA): TGCGCCAGCAACTTGTTCGGACACCAAGAGGCCGCAGATACGCAGTATTTT.

This chain uses TRBV5-1 with TRBJ2-3; 7 positions match TRBD2. Germline V lookup: CDR1 SGHRS, CDR2 YFSETQ. This CDR3 is 17 amino acids long. J lost 3 bases, V lost 5 bases, and 15 bases had no gene match. For the CDR3, the DNA is TGCGCCAGCAGGCCGAAAACGGGGCGGGGGAGTACAGATACGCAGTATTTT. Its protein product is CASRPKTGRGSTDTQYF.

The gene calls are TRBV23-1 and TRBJ1-2; a possible D gene is TRBD1 (5 bases). TRBV23-1 is an ORF, with its function uncertain. V lost 4 bases, J lost 3 bases, and 15 bases lay in between. This CDR3 comprises 15 residues. This CDR3 is CASSRGLRADYGYTF. The CDR3, as DNA: TGCGCCAGCAGTCGAGGGCTCAGGGCGGACTATGGCTACACCTTC.

This chain connects TRBV4-3 to TRBJ1-5; D call uncertain. Trimming took off 0 bases at V and 2 bases at J, with 14 bases between the two ends. This CDR3 is built from 17 residues. The germline V gene has CDR1 LGHNA and CDR2 YSLEER. The CDR3 DNA sequence: TGCGCCAGCAGCCAAGAATTTCGGTACGTTGGCAATCAGCCCCAGCATTTT. Its protein is CASSQEFRYVGNQPQHF.

The V and J genes are TRBV7-8 and TRBJ2-1; 7 bases fit TRBD1. The trim removed 1 base at V and 3 bases at J, leaving 6 bases unmatched. The length of the CDR3 is 16 residues. Per the germline V gene, CDR1 is SGHVS and CDR2 is FQNEAQ. The CDR3 here is CASSLERGRVYNEQFF. The CDR3 DNA is TGTGCCAGCAGCTTAGAAAGGGGGCGGGTCTACAATGAGCAGTTCTTC.

The CDR3 loop is CASSYKGPSGNTIYF. CDR3 DNA sequence: TGTGCCAGCAGTTACAAGGGACCGTCGGGAAACACCATATATTTT. The genes are TRBV6-6 and TRBJ1-3; possibly TRBD1 for D (5 bases). The CDR3 extends over 15 amino acids. V lost 2 bases and J lost 4, with 12 bases in between. Per the germline V gene, CDR1 is MNHNY and CDR2 is SVGAGI (reference sequence).

The V and J genes are TRBV5-1 and TRBJ2-2; no clear D. Germline V CDR1 and CDR2: SGHRS, YFSETQ. V lost 0 bases and J lost 4, with 10 bases in between. This CDR3 is 15 amino acids long. The CDR3 DNA follows: TGCGCCAGCAGCTTGGCCGTCAGGTCCACCGGGGAGCTGTTTTTT. Translated, it gives CASSLAVRSTGELFF.

Only one count was recorded for this clone. The chain couples TRBV13 to TRBJ1-4; 9 bases fit TRBD1. The V gene's germline CDR1 is PRHDT and CDR2 FYEKMQ (reference sequence). V lost 5 bases to trimming and J lost 7 bases; unmatched junction nucleotides: 14. This CDR3 spans 17 amino acids. The DNA for the CDR3 is TGTGCCAGCAGCCTGGCTCGGGACAGGGTCGTTAGTGAAAAACTGTTTTTT. It translates to CASSLARDRVVSEKLFF.

This chain joins TRBV19 and TRBJ2-3; D may match TRBD1 or TRBD2 (5 bases each). Germline V CDR1 and CDR2: LNHDA, SQIVND (reference sequence). The CDR3 is made up of 14 amino acids. Trimming stripped 9 bases from V and 6 bases from J, with 19 bases between. The DNA of the CDR3 is TGTGCCAGCCGGGACCGCGGAAAAGGGGATACGCAGTATTTT. This codes for CASRDRGKGDTQYF.

The rearrangement joins TRBV11-2 to TRBJ2-3; TRBD1 matches at 8 bases. This CDR3 is 14 amino acids long. Germline V CDR1 and CDR2: SGHAT, FQNNGV. With V trimmed by 6 bases and J by 2 bases, 4 bases remained unmatched. CDR3 bases: TGTGCCAGCAGTCGACAGGGGTTCACAGATACGCAGTATTTT. Amino acid sequence: CASSRQGFTDTQYF.

V and J are TRBV9 and TRBJ2-5; 8 bases are shared with TRBD2. Per germline, CDR1 SGDLS and CDR2 YYNGEE. Unmatched junction bases numbered 10, after V lost 4 bases and J lost 5 bases. This CDR3 region has 15 residues. CDR3 in amino acids: CASSPGGSGEETQYF. CDR3 nucleotide sequence: TGTGCCAGCAGCCCCGGTGGTAGCGGGGAGGAGACCCAGTACTTC. Looking up the rest from reference TRBV9 and TRBJ2-5 gives the full variable domain: DSGVTQTPKHLITATGQRVTLRCSPRSGDLSVYWYQQSLDQGLQFLIQYYNGEERAKGNILERFSAQQFPDLHSELNLSSLELGDSALYFCASSPGGSGEETQYFGPGTRLLVL.

This chain connects TRBV5-5 to TRBJ1-6; D unclear. The V and J ends lost 0 bases and 8 bases respectively, with 9 bases between them. CDR3 length: 14 residues. Germline V gene sequence: CDR1 SGHKS, CDR2 YYEKEE (reference sequence). The CDR3 region is CASSLGDQDSPLHF. The CDR3 nucleotides are TGTGCCAGCAGCTTGGGCGACCAGGATTCACCCCTCCACTTT.

V gene TRBV6-1 combines with J gene TRBJ2-7; either TRBD1 or TRBD2 may supply D (5 bases each). CDR3 length equals 16 residues. The V gene lost 2 bases and the J gene lost 1 base, with 15 bases spanning the gap. CDR1 MNHNS and CDR2 SASEGT come from the germline V gene. The CDR3 coding sequence is TGTGCCAGCAGTGAAAATGCGCCAGGGAGATCCTACGAGCAGTACTTC. This translates into CASSENAPGRSYEQYF.

The V and J genes are TRBV9 and TRBJ2-2; D gene ambiguous. Trimming took off 7 bases at V and 8 bases at J, with 12 bases between the two ends. Germline V CDR1 and CDR2: SGDLS, YYNGEE. The CDR3 is 12 amino acids. The chain's CDR3 is CASAVAGGELFF. The CDR3 coding sequence is TGTGCCAGCGCTGTGGCCGGGGGGGAGCTGTTTTTT.

The chain couples TRBV7-6 to TRBJ2-3; D is perhaps TRBD1 or TRBD2 (5 bases each). The CDR3 extends over 14 amino acids. CDR1 and CDR2 (germline): SGHVS, FNYEAQ. The ends were cut back, 8 bases at V and 0 bases at J, with 12 bases in the middle. DNA for the CDR3: TGTGCCAGCGGACGGGGCCTCAGCACAGATACGCAGTATTTT. Its protein is CASGRGLSTDTQYF.

The count of this clone is one. The chain carries TRBV11-2 and TRBJ2-5; 13 bases fit TRBD2. V was pared by 5 bases and J by 2 bases, with 5 bases of the junction left unmatched. The CDR3 consists of 16 residues. Germline V CDR1 and CDR2: SGHAT, FQNNGV. DNA of the CDR3: TGTGCCAGCAGCCCGACGGGACTAGCGGGGCAAGAGACCCAGTACTTC. Translation: CASSPTGLAGQETQYF.

This sequence joins TRBV7-2 and TRBJ2-5, with 9 bases matching TRBD2. CDR3 length: 15 residues. The junction had 6 bases not matched to a gene; V was cut back by 3 bases and J by 4 bases. CDR1 and CDR2 (germline): SGHTA, FQGNSA. The CDR3 DNA reads TGTGCCAGCAGCTTGTATAGCGGGGGTGGAGAGACCCAGTACTTC. This encodes CASSLYSGGGETQYF.

This clone has only one observation. The rearrangement joins TRBV7-2 to TRBJ2-5; the match to TRBD1 covers 10 bases. Trimming took 5 bases from V and 5 from J; bases not matched to a gene: 5. This CDR3 is 14 amino acids long. Germline V gene sequence: CDR1 SGHTA, CDR2 FQGNSA. CDR3 sequence reads: CASSRQGAGETQYF. Here the CDR3 DNA reads TGTGCCAGCAGCAGACAGGGGGCCGGGGAGACCCAGTACTTC.